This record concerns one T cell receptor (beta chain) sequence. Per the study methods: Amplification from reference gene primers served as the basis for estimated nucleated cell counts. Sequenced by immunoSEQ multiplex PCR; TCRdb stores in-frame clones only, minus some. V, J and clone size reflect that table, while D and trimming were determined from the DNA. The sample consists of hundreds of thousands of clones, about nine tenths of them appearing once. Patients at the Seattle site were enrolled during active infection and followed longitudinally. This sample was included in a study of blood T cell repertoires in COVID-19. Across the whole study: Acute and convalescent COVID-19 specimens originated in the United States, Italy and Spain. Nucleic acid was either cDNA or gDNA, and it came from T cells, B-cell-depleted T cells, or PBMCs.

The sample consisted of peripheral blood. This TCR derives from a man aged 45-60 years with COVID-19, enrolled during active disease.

The CDR3 spells CASTRTGSGYTF. The CDR3 region has the DNA TGTGCCAGCACCCGGACAGGGAGTGGCTACACCTTC. The chain combines TRBV12-3 or TRBV12-4 with TRBJ1-2; TRBD1 agrees at 8 bases. Trimming at V came to 7 bases and at J to 7 bases, leaving 5 bases not matched to a gene. This CDR3 spans 12 amino acids.